Presented here are 6 T cell receptor beta chains from one specimen sequenced in a study of technical replicates of blood from several donors. The method was immunoSEQ multiplex PCR; TCRdb's version includes in-frame clones alone and lacks a portion of them. The sample has roughly 76,000 clones; approximately 83% are singletons. Sequenced material: PBMCs. The receptors here all came from a human donor in good health. Some clones in this sample may be carry-over from other donors' samples.

The genes are TRBV15 and TRBJ2-7; 13 nucleotides agree with TRBD2. V lost 3 bases, J lost 6 bases, and 11 bases stayed unmatched. Germline CDR1 is LNHNV and CDR2 is YYDKDF (reference sequence). This CDR3 comprises 17 residues. CDR3 sequence: CATSRSPTGLAGVEQYF. The CDR3 bases are TGTGCCACCAGCAGGAGCCCCACCGGACTAGCGGGAGTCGAGCAGTACTTC. The variable domain in full, with the rest retrieved from reference TRBV15 and TRBJ2-7, is DAMVIQNPRYQVTQFGKPVTLSCSQTLNHNVMYWYQQKSSQAPKLLFHYYDKDFNNEADTPDNFQSRRPNTSFCFLDIRSPGLGDTAMYLCATSRSPTGLAGVEQYFGPGTRLTVT.

This chain connects TRBV4-2 to TRBJ2-1; 9 bases match TRBD2. CDR1 and CDR2 from the germline V gene are LGHNA and YNFKEQ. This CDR3 has 16 residues. J was trimmed by 2 bases and V by 1 base; bases with no gene match: 3. Here the CDR3 reads CASSQASGAPYNEQFF. CDR3 DNA sequence: TGTGCCAGCAGCCAAGCTAGCGGGGCTCCCTACAATGAGCAGTTCTTC.

This clone was recorded only once. The V call is TRBV30, the J call TRBJ2-7; no reliable D call. With 1 base removed from V and 2 bases from J, the gap between germline ends came to 9 bases. CDR3 size: 13 residues. CDR1 is GTSNPN, CDR2 SVGIG, per germline (reference sequence). CDR3 residues: CAWSAGFTYEQYF. DNA for the CDR3: TGTGCCTGGAGTGCGGGTTTTACCTACGAGCAGTACTTC.

The V and J genes are TRBV4-3 and TRBJ2-1, with D possibly matching TRBD2 (7 bases). With 0 bases removed from V and 2 bases from J, the gap between germline ends came to 14 bases. The CDR3 loop spans 17 amino acids. CDR1 is LGHNA, CDR2 YSLEER, per germline. CDR3 nucleotides: TGCGCCAGCAGCCAAGAAGGGGGGAGGGCCCCCTACAATGAGCAGTTCTTC. Translation: CASSQEGGRAPYNEQFF.

The rearrangement links TRBV4-2 to TRBJ2-4; 9 positions agree with TRBD2. The V and J ends lost 4 bases and 5 bases, in that order; junction bases with no gene match: 9. Germline values: CDR1 LGHNA, CDR2 YNFKEQ. The CDR3 consists of 16 residues. CDR3 protein: CASSPNRASGENIQYF. The CDR3 bases are TGTGCCAGCAGCCCAAACCGGGCTAGCGGGGAAAACATTCAGTACTTC.

This sequence joins TRBV7-7 and TRBJ2-7; D might be TRBD1 (5 bases). Looked up from germline, CDR1 is SSHAT and CDR2 is FNYEAQ (reference sequence). The germline V and J ends were trimmed by 3 bases and 0 bases, with 12 bases remaining between them. The CDR3 consists of 15 residues. The DNA of the CDR3 is TGTGCCAGCAGCTTTCAGACAGAGAGCTCCTACGAGCAGTACTTC. Its translation is CASSFQTESSYEQYF.